This is a list of T cell receptor beta chains from one sample in a study of blood T cell repertoires in COVID-19. Measured with immunoSEQ multiplex PCR; TCRdb has only the in-frame clones, and not every one. The repertoire includes about 320,000 clones, approximately 88% of them detected once, and 1.6% sits in the top ten. Sequencing was carried out using peripheral blood. The receptors stem from a young woman with COVID-19, enrolled during active disease. Each CDR3 is given with its conserved first and last residue. Each record gives: CDR3 DNA, CDR3 protein, J gene, V gene, clone size, D gene. A D gene is named only where the DNA matches it firmly. Rows may omit the clone size; those that give it use once, few, many or a size class.

TGTGCCAGCAGTCCACAGGGGCTCTACGAGCAGTACTTC | CASSPQGLYEQYF | TRBJ2-7 | TRBV6-6 | - | TRBD1
TGCAGCGTTGTGGGACTTCCGGGGAACGAGCAGTACTTC | CSVVGLPGNEQYF | TRBJ2-7 | TRBV29-1 | - | -
TGTGCCAGCAGCTTATTTCCTAGCGGGGAGAGGAATGAGCAGTTCTTC | CASSLFPSGERNEQFF | TRBJ2-1 | TRBV7-9 | - | TRBD2
TGCGCCAGCAGCCGACAAGTAGGACAGATGAACACTGAAGCTTTCTTT | CASSRQVGQMNTEAFF | TRBJ1-1 | TRBV4-1 | - | -
TGTGCCACAAGCGGGGGCCACCAAGAGACCCAGTACTTC | CATSGGHQETQYF | TRBJ2-5 | TRBV24-1 | - | TRBD2
TGTGCCAGCAGCTTAGGGGGGGGCGCTGAAGAAAAACTGTTTTTT | CASSLGGGAEEKLFF | TRBJ1-4 | TRBV7-2 | few | -
TGTGCCAGCAGCCAAGATCTTGGGTGGGCAGACCAAGAGACCCAGTACTTC | CASSQDLGWADQETQYF | TRBJ2-5 | TRBV3-1/TRBV3-2 | - | -
TGTGCCAGCAGCCACCGGGACAGTGATATCAATGAGCAGTTCTTC | CASSHRDSDINEQFF | TRBJ2-1 | TRBV3-1/TRBV3-2 | - | TRBD1
TGTGCCAGCAGACCCGACAGGTCCGGTGGCTACACCTTC | CASRPDRSGGYTF | TRBJ1-2 | TRBV7-9 | - | -
TGTGCCAGCAGCTGGGACAATTACTCTGGAAACACCATATATTTT | CASSWDNYSGNTIYF | TRBJ1-3 | TRBV7-8 | - | -
TGCGCCAGCAGCTCCGGACAGGGGGGCCTTGGCTACACCTTC | CASSSGQGGLGYTF | TRBJ1-2 | TRBV5-1 | - | TRBD1
TGCAGCGCCGACTGGGAGGGGTTCTTC | CSADWEGFF | TRBJ2-1 | TRBV29-1 | - | TRBD2
TGTGCCAGCAGCCAACTCTCTGGCTACACCTTC | CASSQLSGYTF | TRBJ1-2 | TRBV28 | - | -
TGTGCCAGCAGTTTATATCGAGTAGCCAGCACAGATACGCAGTATTTT | CASSLYRVASTDTQYF | TRBJ2-3 | TRBV28 | - | -
TGTGCCAGCACTCGAAGACAGGGGGCGACCAGCTCCTACAATGAGCAGTTCTTC | CASTRRQGATSSYNEQFF | TRBJ2-1 | TRBV28 | - | TRBD1
TGTGCCAGCACGACTCTAAGCGCGGGGTTTAACTATGGCTACACCTTC | CASTTLSAGFNYGYTF | TRBJ1-2 | TRBV28 | - | -
TGTGCCAGCAGTGAATGGGGAGACGGCAATCAGCCCCAGCATTTT | CASSEWGDGNQPQHF | TRBJ1-5 | TRBV2 | - | -
TGCGCCAGCACTCCAGGACAGGGGAATAGGACCTTC | CASTPGQGNRTF | TRBJ1-2 | TRBV5-1 | - | TRBD1
TGTGCCAGCAGTTACTCCGTGGCACCCTATGGCTACACCTTC | CASSYSVAPYGYTF | TRBJ1-2 | TRBV6-2/TRBV6-3 | - | -
TGTGCCAGCCCTTTCTCGGGGGGGGGCGGCTATGGCTACACCTTC | CASPFSGGGGYGYTF | TRBJ1-2 | TRBV5-8 | - | -
TGTGCCAGCAGCGGTAACAATGAGCAGTTCTTC | CASSGNNEQFF | TRBJ2-1 | TRBV9 | - | -
TGTGCCACCAGTGATTTGGGCAGGGGGTCAGGCACAGATACGCAGTATTTT | CATSDLGRGSGTDTQYF | TRBJ2-3 | TRBV24-1 | - | TRBD1
TGTGCCAGTAGTATCGTACATTTAGAGACCCAGTACTTC | CASSIVHLETQYF | TRBJ2-5 | TRBV19 | - | -
TGCGCCAGCAGCCCGGGACAGGGAAACACTGAAGCTTTCTTT | CASSPGQGNTEAFF | TRBJ1-1 | TRBV5-1 | - | TRBD1
TGTGCCAGCAGTGACGGGGGGAGCACAGATACGCAGTATTTT | CASSDGGSTDTQYF | TRBJ2-3 | TRBV6-4 | - | -
TGTGCCAGCAGCTTCGGGAGCTCTGGGGCCAACGTCCTGACTTTC | CASSFGSSGANVLTF | TRBJ2-6 | TRBV13 | - | -
TGCGCCAGCGCAGGACAGGGAACAGATACGCAGTATTTT | CASAGQGTDTQYF | TRBJ2-3 | TRBV5-1 | - | TRBD1
TGTGCCAGCAGCTTGAGGGGGCCCACTGAAGCTTTCTTT | CASSLRGPTEAFF | TRBJ1-1 | TRBV5-6 | once | TRBD1
TGTGCCAGCAGCAGGGGAATCAATTCACCCCTCCACTTT | CASSRGINSPLHF | TRBJ1-6 | TRBV6-5 | - | -
TGCGCCAGCATGGTGGGTCAGGGGGCGGGCACAGATACGCAGTATTTT | CASMVGQGAGTDTQYF | TRBJ2-3 | TRBV5-1 | - | TRBD1
TGTGCCAGCAGCCCCTTTATACTGAGGAACGTTAAAGAGACCCAGTACTTC | CASSPFILRNVKETQYF | TRBJ2-5 | TRBV4-2 | - | -
TGTGCCAGCAGCCAAGATCCCCAGGACAGGAGAGTCAATCAGCCCCAGCATTTT | CASSQDPQDRRVNQPQHF | TRBJ1-5 | TRBV4-2 | once | TRBD1
TGTGCCAGCAGCTCCCTAGCCGGGACAGGGTATGGCTACACCTTC | CASSSLAGTGYGYTF | TRBJ1-2 | TRBV5-5 | - | TRBD1
TGTGCCAGCAGCTTTAATCTTGACAGTCTAAATGAGCAGTTCTTC | CASSFNLDSLNEQFF | TRBJ2-1 | TRBV7-2 | - | -
TGTGCCAGCAGCCCGGGGTCGGCCGCAGATACGCAGTATTTT | CASSPGSAADTQYF | TRBJ2-3 | TRBV7-3 | - | -
TGCGCCAGCAGCTTGGACGGGAGCTCCTACAATGAGCAGTTCTTC | CASSLDGSSYNEQFF | TRBJ2-1 | TRBV5-1 | once | -
TGTGCCAGCAGCTCACTAGCGGGGGGCTACAATGAGCAGTTCTTC | CASSSLAGGYNEQFF | TRBJ2-1 | TRBV7-3 | - | TRBD2
TGTGCCACCGGGCTATGGGGCCCCCAAGAGACCCAGTACTTC | CATGLWGPQETQYF | TRBJ2-5 | TRBV27 | - | -
TGTGCCAGCAGTGACCATCCAGATACGCAGTATTTT | CASSDHPDTQYF | TRBJ2-3 | TRBV6-1 | - | -
TGCGCCAGCAGCTTGAGCGGATCCTACAATGAGCAGTTCTTC | CASSLSGSYNEQFF | TRBJ2-1 | TRBV5-1 | - | -
TGTGCCAGCAGTTTATCGGGAGGCAATCAGCCCCAGCATTTT | CASSLSGGNQPQHF | TRBJ1-5 | TRBV27 | - | -
TGCACCATCTCCAGGTTCTACAATCAGCCCCAGCATTTT | CTISRFYNQPQHF | TRBJ1-5 | TRBV1 | - | -
TGTGCCAGCAGTTTAGGGGTAGGGGGAAAACTGTTTTTT | CASSLGVGGKLFF | TRBJ1-4 | TRBV12-3/TRBV12-4 | - | -
TGCGCCAGCAGCTTGACCAGGAATTATGGCTACACCTTC | CASSLTRNYGYTF | TRBJ1-2 | TRBV5-1 | - | -
TGCGCCAGCAGCTTGGGATTAGCGGGGAATGAGCAGTTCTTC | CASSLGLAGNEQFF | TRBJ2-1 | TRBV5-1 | - | TRBD2
TGTGCCAGCAGCTTAGAGGCGGGATTCACCGACACAGATACGCAGTATTTT | CASSLEAGFTDTDTQYF | TRBJ2-3 | TRBV7-8 | once | -
TGTGCCAGCAGTTACCCGCCGGGACAGGGATTTGGGACCCAGTACTTC | CASSYPPGQGFGTQYF | TRBJ2-5 | TRBV6-2/TRBV6-3 | - | TRBD1
TGTGCCAGCACCACAACAGGGGGCACTACACCCCTCCACTTT | CASTTTGGTTPLHF | TRBJ1-6 | TRBV6-5 | - | TRBD1
TGTGCCAGCAGCTTAGGCCCTAGCGGGACCTACAATGAGCAGTTCTTC | CASSLGPSGTYNEQFF | TRBJ2-1 | TRBV7-8 | - | TRBD2
TGTGCCAGCAGCTTAATGGGGAGGGTCGGCTACACCTTC | CASSLMGRVGYTF | TRBJ1-2 | TRBV7-3 | - | -
TGTGCCAGCAGTTACTCGTCACGGGGAAGATCTGAGCAGTTCTTC | CASSYSSRGRSEQFF | TRBJ2-1 | TRBV6-5 | - | -
TGTGCCTGGAGTAAGCCTAGGGGGGGGCGCAACCCCGAAGCTTTCTTT | CAWSKPRGGRNPEAFF | TRBJ1-1 | TRBV30 | - | -
TGTGCCAGCGGCGGACAGGGAGGACCAGCTAACTATGGCTACACCTTC | CASGGQGGPANYGYTF | TRBJ1-2 | TRBV19 | - | TRBD1
TGCAGCGTTTCCATCCGAGGAGGGACCGGGGAGCTGTTTTTT | CSVSIRGGTGELFF | TRBJ2-2 | TRBV29-1 | - | -
TGTGCCAGCAGCCCCCCGGGGGGGCCTATAGATACGCAGTATTTT | CASSPPGGPIDTQYF | TRBJ2-3 | TRBV7-6 | - | TRBD2
TGCGCCAGCAGCCAAGTCGCGGGGGGGACTTACAATGAGCAGTTCTTC | CASSQVAGGTYNEQFF | TRBJ2-1 | TRBV4-1 | - | TRBD2